What follows are 23 T cell receptor beta chains derived from one specimen sequenced in a study of response to subunit inactivated influenza vaccine. TCRdb recomputed calls from the RT-PCR reads with MiXCR, one row per CDR3 protein. The sample holds under 200,000 distinct CDR3 sequences; roughly 12% are singletons and the top ten take 25% to 30%. Separately, the same data were catalogued under a study of T cells expressing NK-cell markers. That work adds: For TCR beta, cDNA was produced by 5'RACE template switching with UMIs.

The sample here was CD8+ T cells sorted from PBMCs, taken roughly 12 days after vaccination. The receptors here all came from a man aged 45-65 years who received an inactivated influenza vaccine.

As DNA, the CDR3 is TGTGCCAGCAGCCGGACCGGGACAGGAGAGACCCAGTACTTC. Its translation: CASSRTGTGETQYF. The chain combines TRBV7-2 with TRBJ2-5; TRBD1 agrees at 8 bases. Per germline, CDR1 SGHTA and CDR2 FQGNSA. This CDR3 has 14 amino acids. V shed 5 bases and J 4 bases; nucleotides not matched to a gene: 6.

The sample holds a few counts of this clonotype. This chain connects TRBV18 to TRBJ2-5; 7 nucleotides agree with TRBD1. CDR3 size: 14 residues. From germline, CDR1 is KGHSH and CDR2 LQKENI. V lost 3 bases and J lost 4; bases outside the gene matches: 5. In DNA, the CDR3 is TGTGCCAGCTCACCTGGGACAGTACCAGAGACCCAGTACTTC. Translation gives CASSPGTVPETQYF.

The V and J genes are TRBV9 and TRBJ2-1; D call uncertain. Looked up from germline, CDR1 is SGDLS and CDR2 is YYNGEE. Trimming stripped 3 bases from V and 2 bases from J, with 18 bases between. The CDR3 consists of 17 residues. This CDR3 reads CASSARVVGGPYNEQFF. CDR3 coding DNA: TGTGCCAGCAGCGCCCGAGTGGTTGGCGGACCCTACAATGAGCAGTTCTTC.

Ten or more counts support this clonotype. V and J are TRBV12-3 or TRBV12-4 and TRBJ2-1; D is unclear. CDR3 length equals 13 residues. Trimming stripped 2 bases from V and 1 base from J, with 3 bases between. CDR3 in DNA: TGTGCCAGCAGTTTAAGATCCTACAATGAGCAGTTCTTC. The encoded protein is CASSLRSYNEQFF.

The chain carries TRBV9 and TRBJ2-3, with 9 bases lining up with TRBD1. The germline CDR1 and CDR2 sequences are SGDLS and YYNGEE. V was clipped by 3 bases and J by 2 bases; unmatched bases: 4. This CDR3 has 15 amino acids. CDR3 sequence (DNA): TGTGCCAGCAGCGCGGGACAGGGTTACACAGATACGCAGTATTTT. Its translation: CASSAGQGYTDTQYF.

This clonotype was counted between two and nine times. The rearrangement joins TRBV7-2 to TRBJ2-3; D unresolved. This CDR3 has 15 amino acids. The germline V and J ends were trimmed by 7 bases and 0 bases, with 14 bases remaining between them. Germline loops: CDR1 SGHTA, CDR2 FQGNSA. The CDR3 reads CASTPSWASTDTQYF. CDR3 coding DNA: TGTGCCAGCACCCCAAGTTGGGCTAGCACAGATACGCAGTATTTT.

This clonotype was counted only a few times. The genes are TRBV27 and TRBJ2-1, with 9 bases aligning to TRBD2. CDR3 size: 17 residues. The J segment lost 1 base and the V segment lost 3 bases, leaving 7 bases of the junction unmatched. Germline assignment: CDR1 MNHEY and CDR2 SMNVEV (reference sequence). The CDR3 nucleotides read TGTGCCAGCAGTTTCCTAGCGGGGAAGCGATCCTACAATGAGCAGTTCTTC. This sequence encodes CASSFLAGKRSYNEQFF.

V gene TRBV2 combines with J gene TRBJ1-1; D remains ambiguous. V was pared by 6 bases and J by 11 bases, with 10 bases between. The germline CDR1 and CDR2 sequences are SNHLY and FYNNEI. This CDR3 region has 10 residues. The CDR3 DNA reads as TGTGCCAGCAGCGACGGCCGGGCTTTCTTT. Its translation is CASSDGRAFF. Filled out from reference TRBV2 and TRBJ1-1, the complete variable domain reads EPEVTQTPSHQVTQMGQEVILRCVPISNHLYFYWYRQILGQKVEFLVSFYNNEISEKSEIFDDQFSVERPDGSNFTLKIRSTKLEDSAMYFCASSDGRAFFGQGTRLTVV.

This clonotype occurred a few times. J is TRBJ2-1 and V is TRBV11-2, with TRBD2 matching 10 bases. Germline loops: CDR1 SGHAT, CDR2 FQNNGV. J gave up 0 bases and V 0 bases, and 17 bases lay outside the gene matches. The CDR3 runs 22 residues. Written as DNA, the CDR3 is TGTGCCAGCAGCTTAGATGGGGACGGAGCGGGGGGGCCCTACAGCTCCTACAATGAGCAGTTCTTC. Its translation is CASSLDGDGAGGPYSSYNEQFF. The entire variable domain, with the rest obtained from reference TRBV11-2 and TRBJ2-1, is as follows: EAGVAQSPRYKIIEKRQSVAFWCNPISGHATLYWYQQILGQGPKLLIQFQNNGVVDDSQLPKDRFSAERLKGVDSTLKIQPAKLEDSAVYLCASSLDGDGAGGPYSSYNEQFFGPGTRLTVL.

V is TRBV7-8 and J is TRBJ2-7; D possibly corresponds to TRBD2 (5 bases). V was clipped by 5 bases and J by 0 bases, with 14 bases between them. The CDR3 is 15 residues long. In germline, CDR1 is SGHVS, CDR2 FQNEAQ. DNA for the CDR3: TGTGCCAGCAGCCCGAGAGGGTCTTCCTCCTACGAGCAGTACTTC. This encodes CASSPRGSSSYEQYF.

In its sample, this clonotype was seen many times. The rearrangement joins TRBV5-6 to TRBJ1-4; 10 bases agree with TRBD1. This CDR3 is built from 14 residues. Germline values: CDR1 SGHDT, CDR2 YYEEEE. Trimming cost V 2 bases and J 8 bases; bases outside gene matches: 3. The CDR3 DNA reads TGTGCCAGCAGCTTCGGGACAGGGGTCGAAAAACTGTTTTTT. Encoded protein: CASSFGTGVEKLFF.

This clonotype has at least ten counts. The rearrangement joins TRBV12-3 or TRBV12-4 to TRBJ1-1; D may be TRBD1 (5 bases). With 2 bases removed from V and 1 base from J, the gap between germline ends came to 5 bases. The CDR3 consists of 13 residues. The CDR3 sequence: CASSLRGNTEAFF. In DNA, the CDR3 is TGTGCCAGCAGTTTAAGGGGGAACACTGAAGCTTTCTTT.

The chain employs TRBV7-6 and TRBJ1-1; 8 nucleotides line up with TRBD1. Germline V lookup: CDR1 SGHVS, CDR2 FNYEAQ. V was clipped by 1 base and J by 0 bases; unmatched bases: 1. There are 15 residues in the CDR3. CDR3 in amino acids: CASSLGTGMNTEAFF. As DNA, the CDR3 is TGTGCCAGCAGCTTAGGGACAGGGATGAACACTGAAGCTTTCTTT.

This rearrangement joins TRBV28 to TRBJ2-7; D not certain. The CDR3 runs to 13 residues. The germline gives CDR1 MDHEN, CDR2 SYDVKM. V lost 5 bases and J lost 3, with 11 bases in between. CDR3 region: CASSPIFNYEQYF. CDR3 sequence (DNA): TGTGCCAGCAGTCCGATTTTTAACTACGAGCAGTACTTC.

This clonotype was seen many times. The chain couples TRBV15 to TRBJ2-5, with D unclear. V lost 0 bases, J lost 1 base, and 6 bases lay in between. In germline, CDR1 is LNHNV, CDR2 YYDKDF (reference sequence). The CDR3 covers 14 residues. CDR3 sequence: CATSRDQGQETQYF. The CDR3, as DNA: TGTGCCACCAGCAGAGATCAAGGCCAAGAGACCCAGTACTTC.

The sample holds many counts of this clonotype. This sequence joins TRBV5-1 and TRBJ2-5, with D uncertain. Trimming removed 0 bases at V and 0 bases at J, with 3 bases between. CDR3 length: 13 amino acids. From germline, CDR1 is SGHRS and CDR2 YFSETQ. The CDR3: CASSLVYQETQYF. The CDR3 bases are TGCGCCAGCAGCTTGGTATACCAAGAGACCCAGTACTTC.

The chain links TRBV20-1 to TRBJ2-1, with D tentatively TRBD2 (6 bases). Germline-derived CDR1 and CDR2 are DFQATT and SNEGSKA (reference sequence). With 0 bases removed from V and 2 bases from J, the gap between germline ends came to 17 bases. This CDR3 contains 17 residues. The CDR3 spells CSARDPRSGEAYNEQFF. CDR3 bases: TGCAGTGCTAGAGACCCGCGTTCGGGGGAGGCCTACAATGAGCAGTTCTTC.

The chain joins TRBV4-1 to TRBJ1-5; D not certain. Germline CDR1 reads MGHRA; CDR2 reads YSYEKL. CDR3 length equals 16 residues. Trimming shortened V by 0 bases and J by 0 bases, and 9 bases separated the two germline ends. The CDR3 reads CASSQETGYSNQPQHF. The CDR3 DNA follows: TGCGCCAGCAGCCAAGAAACGGGGTATAGCAATCAGCCCCAGCATTTT.

This clonotype came up many times. This sequence joins TRBV29-1 and TRBJ1-1, with D maybe TRBD1 (6 bases). This CDR3 comprises 13 residues. V was trimmed by 7 bases and J by 4 bases, leaving 16 bases between them. Germline-derived CDR1 and CDR2 are SQVTM and ANQGSEA. As DNA, the CDR3 is TGCAGCGGTGGTTGGGGGGGGCTCACTGAAGCTTTCTTT. It yields the protein CSGGWGGLTEAFF.

This clonotype has only one observation. This chain links TRBV5-1 with TRBJ2-1; D is perhaps TRBD1 (6 bases). Trimming shortened V by 2 bases and J by 2 bases, and 17 bases separated the two germline ends. Germline-derived CDR1 and CDR2 are SGHRS and YFSETQ. The CDR3 runs to 17 residues. As DNA, the CDR3 is TGCGCCAGCAGCTTAAACACAGGGCGTGAAACCTACAATGAGCAGTTCTTC. Its translation: CASSLNTGRETYNEQFF.

The V call is TRBV7-2, the J call TRBJ2-7, with D possibly being TRBD1 (6 bases). The CDR3 loop spans 14 amino acids. Germline V gene data show CDR1 as SGHTA and CDR2 as FQGNSA. The ends were cut back, 5 bases at V and 2 bases at J, with 13 bases in the middle. CDR3: CASSRLDSTYEQYF. CDR3 nucleotides: TGTGCCAGCAGCCGTCTGGACAGTACCTACGAGCAGTACTTC.

In this sample, this clonotype turned up a few times. The CDR3, as DNA: TGTGCCACCAGGTTGGGGAGCGCAGATACGCAGTATTTT. This encodes CATRLGSADTQYF. The gene calls are TRBV7-9 and TRBJ2-3; the D gene is possibly TRBD2 (5 bases). Germline loops: CDR1 SEHNR, CDR2 FQNEAQ (reference sequence). Trimming stripped 10 bases from V and 4 bases from J, with 15 bases between. CDR3 size: 13 residues. Full variable domain (outside the CDR3, taken from reference TRBV7-9 and TRBJ2-3): DTGVSQNPRHKITKRGQNVTFRCDPISEHNRLYWYRQTLGQGPEFLTYFQNEAQLEKSRLLSDRFSAERPKGSFSTLEIQRTEQGDSAMYLCATRLGSADTQYFGPGTRLTVL.

This clonotype was recorded at least ten times. The chain couples TRBV6-5 to TRBJ2-7, with 8 bases lining up with TRBD2. The germline V gene has CDR1 MNHEY and CDR2 SVGAGI. This CDR3 comprises 14 residues. The ends lost 2 bases at V and 2 bases at J; junction bases unmatched: 2. The CDR3 loop is CASSYGGRPYEQYF. The CDR3 coding sequence is TGTGCCAGCAGTTACGGCGGGAGGCCCTACGAGCAGTACTTC.